The next 26 T cell receptor beta chains were all read from a single sample in a study of blood T cell repertoires in COVID-19. Generated by immunoSEQ multiplex PCR, the TCRdb table keeps only in-frame clones and is missing some. Altogether about 72,000 clones are present, approximately 91% being singletons, with the ten largest covering roughly 28%. Sample: peripheral blood. Receptor source: a man over 45 with acute or convalescent COVID-19.

The chain carries TRBV5-1 and TRBJ2-2; D perhaps matches TRBD1 (6 bases). CDR1 is SGHRS, CDR2 YFSETQ, per germline. The CDR3 has 16 amino acids. Trimming took off 1 base at V and 0 bases at J, with 10 bases between the two ends. In nucleotides, the CDR3 is TGCGCCAGCAGCTTGCTGGGGGCAACGAACACCGGGGAGCTGTTTTTT. Its protein product is CASSLLGATNTGELFF. Based on the CDR3 plus reference TRBV5-1 and TRBJ2-2, the full variable domain is KAGVTQTPRYLIKTRGQQVTLSCSPISGHRSVSWYQQTPGQGLQFLFEYFSETQRNKGNFPGRFSGRQFSNSRSEMNVSTLELGDSALYLCASSLLGATNTGELFFGEGSRLTVL.

The rearrangement links TRBV18 to TRBJ2-7; weak D call: TRBD1 (5 bases). Germline CDR1 KGHSH, CDR2 LQKENI. Deletions cut 3 bases from V and 5 bases from J, with 14 bases between. The CDR3 is 14 residues long. This CDR3 is CASSPGVRVDEQYF. CDR3 DNA sequence: TGTGCCAGCTCACCTGGAGTCAGGGTGGACGAGCAGTACTTC.

The V gene is TRBV6-5, the J gene TRBJ2-2; no firm D call. The V gene lost 0 bases and the J gene lost 1 base, with 6 bases spanning the gap. The CDR3 consists of 15 residues. CDR1 is MNHEY, CDR2 SVGAGI, per germline. The CDR3 region is CASSYSLRNTGELFF. The DNA for the CDR3 is TGTGCCAGCAGTTACTCGCTCAGGAACACCGGGGAGCTGTTTTTT.

This rearrangement joins TRBV4-2 to TRBJ1-2; 7 nucleotides match TRBD1. This CDR3 comprises 14 residues. Germline assignment: CDR1 LGHNA and CDR2 YNFKEQ. J was trimmed by 8 bases and V by 1 base; bases with no gene match: 7. CDR3 sequence reads: CASSQARQGVGYTF. The DNA of the CDR3 is TGTGCCAGCAGCCAAGCGCGCCAGGGGGTCGGCTACACCTTC.

V gene TRBV11-3 combines with J gene TRBJ2-3; 8 nucleotides align to TRBD1. The CDR3 runs to 15 residues. The V gene end was trimmed by 5 bases and the J gene end by 2 bases; junction bases not matched to a gene: 6. From germline, CDR1 is SGHNT and CDR2 YENEEA. Here the CDR3 DNA reads TGTGCCAGCAGCCCTGGACAGGGTTTCACAGATACGCAGTATTTT. Amino acids: CASSPGQGFTDTQYF.

This chain joins TRBV6-5 and TRBJ2-7; D ambiguous. Trimming took off 6 bases at V and 4 bases at J, with 16 bases between the two ends. Germline values: CDR1 MNHEY, CDR2 SVGAGI. The CDR3 is 14 residues long. The CDR3: CASRDKGSRYEQYF. CDR3 in DNA: TGTGCCAGCAGAGACAAAGGCAGCCGGTACGAGCAGTACTTC.

The chain has TRBV27 and TRBJ2-5, with D tentatively TRBD2 (5 bases). This CDR3 region has 15 residues. The germline V gene has CDR1 MNHEY and CDR2 SMNVEV (reference sequence). V lost 3 bases and J 5 bases, leaving 16 bases between the germline ends. This chain's CDR3 is CASSLEAAGRETQYF. CDR3 bases: TGTGCCAGCAGTTTGGAGGCAGCTGGGCGGGAGACCCAGTACTTC.

The V call is TRBV7-6, the J call TRBJ1-1; D might be TRBD1 (6 bases). Trimming pared 5 bases from V and 5 bases from J, leaving 15 bases between. The germline V gene encodes CDR1 SGHVS and CDR2 FNYEAQ. This CDR3 spans 14 amino acids. The CDR3 DNA sequence: TGTGCCAGCAGCGAAACAGGGAGGGAAACTGAAGCTTTCTTT. It yields the protein CASSETGRETEAFF.

The chain employs TRBV5-1 and TRBJ2-7, with 7 bases aligning to TRBD1. Germline CDR1 is SGHRS and CDR2 is YFSETQ. CDR3 size: 12 residues. The trim removed 7 bases at V and 3 bases at J, leaving 4 bases unmatched. The CDR3 loop is CASAGTVYEQYF. The CDR3 coding sequence is TGCGCCAGCGCCGGGACAGTCTACGAGCAGTACTTC.

On this clone itself: Other nucleotide sequences in the sample specify the same CDR3. The chain links TRBV18 to TRBJ1-2; 9 nucleotides agree with TRBD1. Unmatched junction bases numbered 3, after V lost 0 bases and J lost 1 base. Germline CDR1 and CDR2: KGHSH and LQKENI. CDR3 length equals 16 residues. CDR3 in amino acids: CASSPPRTGVNYGYTF. CDR3 in DNA: TGTGCCAGCTCACCACCGAGGACAGGGGTTAACTATGGCTACACCTTC.

The V gene is TRBV6-5, the J gene TRBJ1-4, with D possibly matching TRBD1 (6 bases). CDR3 size: 14 residues. CDR1 is MNHEY, CDR2 SVGAGI, per germline. The V gene lost 2 bases and the J gene lost 6 bases, with 10 bases spanning the gap. DNA for the CDR3: TGTGCCAGCAGTTACCGAGGGGGGGATGAAAAACTGTTTTTT. Its protein product is CASSYRGGDEKLFF.

The genes are TRBV7-8 and TRBJ1-2, with TRBD1 as a possible D gene (6 bases). The CDR3 covers 16 residues. Germline V lookup: CDR1 SGHVS, CDR2 FQNEAQ. Trimming cost V 5 bases and J 6 bases, with 22 bases left between them. CDR3 bases: TGTGCCAGCAGCGGAACAGGGTCCGGCCGGATCCATGGCTACACCTTC. Translated: CASSGTGSGRIHGYTF. Combining the CDR3 with reference TRBV7-8 and TRBJ1-2 gives the whole variable domain GAGVSQSPRYKVAKRGQDVALRCDPISGHVSLFWYQQALGQGPEFLTYFQNEAQLDKSGLPSDRFFAERPEGSVSTLKIQRTQQEDSAVYLCASSGTGSGRIHGYTFGSGTRLTVV.

V usage is TRBV5-5 and J usage is TRBJ1-4; 8 positions match TRBD1. Germline V gene sequence: CDR1 SGHKS, CDR2 YYEKEE (reference sequence). The CDR3 is 14 amino acids. The junction had 4 bases not matched to a gene; V was cut back by 4 bases and J by 5 bases. The DNA of the CDR3 is TGTGCCAGCAGCATAGGACAGGGCAATGAAAAACTGTTTTTT. Translating it yields CASSIGQGNEKLFF.

Only a few counts were recorded for this clone. The chain couples TRBV10-1 to TRBJ1-6; tentative D call: TRBD1 (6 bases). V was cut by 3 bases and J by 7 bases, with 7 bases left in between. CDR1 WNHNN and CDR2 SYGVQD come from the germline V gene (reference sequence). CDR3 length: 13 amino acids. The DNA for the CDR3 is TGCGCCAGCAGTGATCAGGGGAATTCACCCCTCCACTTT. It specifies CASSDQGNSPLHF.

This chain connects TRBV5-4 to TRBJ1-4, with unresolved D. The V and J ends lost 4 bases and 8 bases respectively, with 9 bases between them. This CDR3 is built from 12 residues. Germline-derived CDR1 and CDR2 are SGHNT and YYREEE (reference sequence). CDR3 nucleotides: TGTGCCAGCAGCGGAGACGGGGAAAAACTGTTTTTT. This gives the protein CASSGDGEKLFF.

The rearrangement links TRBV5-3 to TRBJ1-1; 9 bases agree with TRBD1. TRBV5-3 is reported as an ORF; its role is uncertain. V lost 3 bases to trimming and J lost 3 bases; unmatched junction nucleotides: 6. This CDR3 contains 15 residues. The CDR3 reads CARSSRRQGDTEAFF. The CDR3 DNA sequence: TGTGCCAGAAGCTCACGGCGACAGGGGGACACTGAAGCTTTCTTT.

The chain has TRBV7-3 and TRBJ1-1, with D possibly being TRBD1 (6 bases). Germline CDR1 SGHTA, CDR2 FQGTGA. V dropped 5 bases and J dropped 1 base, with 14 bases sitting between them. The CDR3 consists of 15 residues. The CDR3 loop is CASSTRRTANTEAFF. The CDR3 DNA reads as TGTGCCAGCAGCACTCGACGGACAGCGAACACTGAAGCTTTCTTT.

The J gene is TRBJ1-2, the V gene TRBV6-1; 7 nucleotides align to TRBD1. Trimming removed 6 bases from V and 3 bases from J; junction bases left unmatched: 4. The CDR3 is made up of 13 amino acids. The germline V gene has CDR1 MNHNS and CDR2 SASEGT. The CDR3 spells CASRPDRDYGYTF. The CDR3, as DNA: TGTGCCAGCAGACCTGACAGGGACTATGGCTACACCTTC.

The rearrangement uses TRBV11-2 and TRBJ2-3, with 10 positions matching TRBD2. V was pared by 2 bases and J by 7 bases, with 9 bases of the junction left unmatched. This CDR3 comprises 16 residues. Germline values: CDR1 SGHAT, CDR2 FQNNGV. CDR3 DNA: TGTGCCAGCAGCTTAATTAGCGGGGGGCACTGGAATACGCAGTATTTT. Translating it yields CASSLISGGHWNTQYF.

The chain employs TRBV7-9 and TRBJ2-7, with unresolved D. Germline V gene sequence: CDR1 SEHNR, CDR2 FQNEAQ (reference sequence). The CDR3 is made up of 12 amino acids. Trimming cost V 1 base and J 1 base, with 2 bases left between them. CDR3 in DNA: TGTGCCAGCAGCTTAGTATCCTACGAGCAGTACTTC. Its protein is CASSLVSYEQYF.

The chain joins TRBV2 to TRBJ2-7; D perhaps matches TRBD1 (5 bases). From germline, CDR1 is SNHLY and CDR2 FYNNEI. V was cut by 4 bases and J by 0 bases, with 10 bases left in between. The CDR3 totals 14 residues. CDR3 nucleotide sequence: TGTGCCAGCAGTGGACCCAGGGACTCCTACGAGCAGTACTTC. This sequence encodes CASSGPRDSYEQYF.

Sample share makes this clone medium-sized (0.01 to 0.1%). The CDR3 nucleotides are TGTGCCAGCAGTCCTTCGGGACAGAGGGGCTATAACTATGGCTACACCTTC. As protein: CASSPSGQRGYNYGYTF. V and J are TRBV6-6 and TRBJ1-2; TRBD1 agrees at 7 bases. J lost 1 base, V lost 5 bases, and 13 bases had no gene match. Germline lookup yields CDR1 MNHNY and CDR2 SVGAGI (reference sequence). CDR3 size: 17 residues.

The V and J genes are TRBV19 and TRBJ1-1, with 7 bases aligning to TRBD1. The CDR3 contains 14 residues. The V gene's germline CDR1 is LNHDA and CDR2 SQIVND (reference sequence). After removal of 7 bases from V and 2 bases from J, the junction contained 7 bases not matched to a gene. The DNA for the CDR3 is TGTGCCAGTACTAAGGACAGGCGAAACACTGAAGCTTTCTTT. Protein sequence: CASTKDRRNTEAFF.

This clone has a handful of counts. As DNA, the CDR3 is TGTGCCAGCACTACAGACAGGGACGGCTACACCTTC. Translating gives CASTTDRDGYTF. The gene calls are TRBV12-3 or TRBV12-4 and TRBJ1-2; 7 bases agree with TRBD1. J was trimmed by 8 bases and V by 7 bases; bases with no gene match: 7. The CDR3 consists of 12 residues.

J is TRBJ1-4 and V is TRBV19, with TRBD1 matching 10 bases. CDR1 and CDR2 (germline): LNHDA, SQIVND (reference sequence). CDR3 size: 14 residues. J lost 6 bases, V lost 8 bases, and 6 bases had no gene match. As DNA, the CDR3 is TGTGCCAGTTTTGACAGGGGGCGAGATGAAAAACTGTTTTTT. Its protein is CASFDRGRDEKLFF. The complete variable domain, with remaining parts taken from reference TRBV19 and TRBJ1-4, reads DGGITQSPKYLFRKEGQNVTLSCEQNLNHDAMYWYRQDPGQGLRLIYYSQIVNDFQKGDIAEGYSVSREKKESFPLTVTSAQKNPTAFYLCASFDRGRDEKLFFGSGTQLSVL.

The CDR3 is CASHKLSEAFF. The DNA for the CDR3 is TGTGCCAGTCACAAGTTAAGTGAAGCTTTCTTT. This chain uses TRBV19 with TRBJ1-1; D is ambiguous. CDR3 length: 11 residues. Germline V gene data show CDR1 as LNHDA and CDR2 as SQIVND (reference sequence). Trimming removed 8 bases from V and 7 bases from J, with 11 bases in between.